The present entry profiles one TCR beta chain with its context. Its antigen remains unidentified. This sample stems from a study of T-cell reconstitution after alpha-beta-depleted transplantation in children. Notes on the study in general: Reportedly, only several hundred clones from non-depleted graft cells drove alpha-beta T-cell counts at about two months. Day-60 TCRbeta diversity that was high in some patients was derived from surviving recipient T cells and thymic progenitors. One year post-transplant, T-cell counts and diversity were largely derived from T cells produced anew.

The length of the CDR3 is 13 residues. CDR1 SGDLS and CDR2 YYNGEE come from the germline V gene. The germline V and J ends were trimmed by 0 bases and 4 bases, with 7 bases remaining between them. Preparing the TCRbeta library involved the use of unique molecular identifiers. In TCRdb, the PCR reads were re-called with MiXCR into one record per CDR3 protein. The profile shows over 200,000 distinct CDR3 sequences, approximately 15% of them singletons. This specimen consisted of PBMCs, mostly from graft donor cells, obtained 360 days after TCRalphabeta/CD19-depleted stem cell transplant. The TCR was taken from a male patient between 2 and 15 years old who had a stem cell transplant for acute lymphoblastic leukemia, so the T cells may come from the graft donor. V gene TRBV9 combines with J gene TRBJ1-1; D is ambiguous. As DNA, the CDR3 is TGTGCCAGCAGCGTAGAACTGAGCACTGAAGCTTTCTTT. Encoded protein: CASSVELSTEAFF.